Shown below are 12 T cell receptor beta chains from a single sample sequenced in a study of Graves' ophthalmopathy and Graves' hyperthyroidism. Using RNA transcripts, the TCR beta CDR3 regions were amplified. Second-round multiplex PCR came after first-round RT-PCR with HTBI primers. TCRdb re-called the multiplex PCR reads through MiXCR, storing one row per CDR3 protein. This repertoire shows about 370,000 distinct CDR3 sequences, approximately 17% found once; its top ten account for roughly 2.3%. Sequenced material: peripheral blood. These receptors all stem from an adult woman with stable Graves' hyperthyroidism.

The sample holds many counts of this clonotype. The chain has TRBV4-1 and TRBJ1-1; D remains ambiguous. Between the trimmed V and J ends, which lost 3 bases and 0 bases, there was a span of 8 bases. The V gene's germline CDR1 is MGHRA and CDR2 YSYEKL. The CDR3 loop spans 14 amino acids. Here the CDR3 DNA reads TGCGCCAGCAGCCAGGCCAGCTTGAACACTGAAGCTTTCTTT. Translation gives CASSQASLNTEAFF.

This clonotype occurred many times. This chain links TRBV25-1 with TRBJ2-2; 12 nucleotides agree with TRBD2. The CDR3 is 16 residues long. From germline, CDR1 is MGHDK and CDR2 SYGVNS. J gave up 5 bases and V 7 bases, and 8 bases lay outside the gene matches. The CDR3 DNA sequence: TGTGCCAGCAAAGGAGCCGGGACTAGCGGGACCGGGGAGCTGTTTTTT. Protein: CASKGAGTSGTGELFF. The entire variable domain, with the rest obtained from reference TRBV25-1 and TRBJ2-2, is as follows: EADIYQTPRYLVIGTGKKITLECSQTMGHDKMYWYQQDPGMELHLIHYSYGVNSTEKGDLSSESTVSRIRTEHFPLTLESARPSHTSQYLCASKGAGTSGTGELFFGEGSRLTVL.

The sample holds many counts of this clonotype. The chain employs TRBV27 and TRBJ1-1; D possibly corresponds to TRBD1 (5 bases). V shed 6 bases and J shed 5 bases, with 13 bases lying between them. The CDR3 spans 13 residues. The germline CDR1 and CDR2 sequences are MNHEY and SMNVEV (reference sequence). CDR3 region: CASRMTDSTEAFF. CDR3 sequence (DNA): TGTGCCAGCAGAATGACAGACTCTACTGAAGCTTTCTTT.

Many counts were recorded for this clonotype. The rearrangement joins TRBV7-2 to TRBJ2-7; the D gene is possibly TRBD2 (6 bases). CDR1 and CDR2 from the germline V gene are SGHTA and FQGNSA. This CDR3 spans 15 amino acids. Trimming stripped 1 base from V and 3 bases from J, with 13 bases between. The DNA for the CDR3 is TGTGCCAGCAGCTTAGAATACGGGGGACTCTACGAGCAGTACTTC. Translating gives CASSLEYGGLYEQYF.

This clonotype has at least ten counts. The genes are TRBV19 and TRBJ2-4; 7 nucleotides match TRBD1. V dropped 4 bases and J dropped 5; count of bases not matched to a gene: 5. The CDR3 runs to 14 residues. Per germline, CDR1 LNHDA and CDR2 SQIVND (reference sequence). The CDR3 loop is CASSKLGTENIQYF. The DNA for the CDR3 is TGTGCCAGTAGTAAGTTGGGGACAGAAAACATTCAGTACTTC.

Here the CDR3 DNA reads TGTGCCAGCGGCCTAACAGGGTTCCTAGGAGGCTACACCTTC. Protein product: CASGLTGFLGGYTF. J is TRBJ1-2 and V is TRBV28; perhaps TRBD1 as D (6 bases). Germline CDR1 and CDR2: MDHEN and SYDVKM. V was clipped by 8 bases and J by 8 bases, with 21 bases between them. The CDR3 has 14 amino acids.

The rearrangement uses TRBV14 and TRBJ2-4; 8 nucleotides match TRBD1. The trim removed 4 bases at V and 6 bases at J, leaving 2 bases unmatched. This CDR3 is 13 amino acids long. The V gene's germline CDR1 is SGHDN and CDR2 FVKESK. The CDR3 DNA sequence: TGTGCCAGCAGCCCTGACAGGGGAAACATTCAGTACTTC. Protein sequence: CASSPDRGNIQYF. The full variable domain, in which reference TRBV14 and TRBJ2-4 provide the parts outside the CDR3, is EAGVTQFPSHSVIEKGQTVTLRCDPISGHDNLYWYRRVMGKEIKFLLHFVKESKQDESGMPNNRFLAERTGGTYSTLKVQPAELEDSGVYFCASSPDRGNIQYFGAGTRLSVL.

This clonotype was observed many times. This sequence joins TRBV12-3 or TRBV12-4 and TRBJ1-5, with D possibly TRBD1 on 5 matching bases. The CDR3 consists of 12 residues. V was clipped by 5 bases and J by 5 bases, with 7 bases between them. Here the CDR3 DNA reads TGTGCCAGCAGTCAAGGGGATCAGCCCCAGCATTTT. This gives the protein CASSQGDQPQHF.

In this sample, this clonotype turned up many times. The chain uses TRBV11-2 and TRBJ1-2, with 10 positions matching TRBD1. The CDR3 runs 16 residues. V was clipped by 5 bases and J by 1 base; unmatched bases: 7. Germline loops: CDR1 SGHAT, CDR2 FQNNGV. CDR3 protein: CASSRGTGDRNYGYTF. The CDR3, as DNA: TGTGCCAGCAGCCGCGGGACAGGGGACCGTAACTATGGCTACACCTTC.

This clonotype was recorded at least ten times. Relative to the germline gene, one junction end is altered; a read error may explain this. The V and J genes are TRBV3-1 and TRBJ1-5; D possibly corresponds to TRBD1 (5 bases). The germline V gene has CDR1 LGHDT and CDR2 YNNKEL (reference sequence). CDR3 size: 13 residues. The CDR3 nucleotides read TGCGCCAGCAGCCAAGCCAGGGATCAGCCCCAGCATTTT. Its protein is CASSQARDQPQHF. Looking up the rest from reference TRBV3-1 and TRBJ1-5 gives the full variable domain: DTAVSQTPKYLVTQMGNDKSIKCEQNLGHDTMYWYKQDSKKFLKIMFSYNNKELIINETVPNRFSPKSPDKAHLNLHINSLELGDSAVYFCASSQARDQPQHFGDGTRLSIL.

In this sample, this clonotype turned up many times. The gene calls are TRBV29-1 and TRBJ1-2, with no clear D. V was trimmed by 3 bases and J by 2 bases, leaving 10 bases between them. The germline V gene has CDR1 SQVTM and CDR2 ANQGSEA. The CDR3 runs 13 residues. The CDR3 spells CSVDNGPNYGYTF. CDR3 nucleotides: TGCAGCGTTGATAATGGGCCGAACTATGGCTACACCTTC.

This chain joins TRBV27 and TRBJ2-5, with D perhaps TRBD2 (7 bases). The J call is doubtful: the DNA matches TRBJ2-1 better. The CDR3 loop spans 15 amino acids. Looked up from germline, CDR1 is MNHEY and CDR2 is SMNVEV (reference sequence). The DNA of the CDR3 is TGTGCCAGCAGTTTATATAGGGGGGGAGGTAATGAGCAGTTCTTC. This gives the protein CASSLYRGGGNEQFF.